This TCR beta chain emerged from a study of CD8+CD57+ T cells in acquired aplastic anemia. The patients chosen for sequencing had shown expansion of CD8+CD57+ cells (detected by flow cytometry). Profiling of TCR beta VDJ combinations and CDR3 sequences used genomic DNA as template. TCRdb reanalysed the reads using MiXCR and keeps one entry per CDR3 protein. This sample has more than 250,000 distinct CDR3 sequences; approximately 79% occur once, and the top ten carry approximately 42%. Notes on the study in general: There were fewer than 35 CD8+ CDR3 sequences that occurred in both patients and controls.

CDR3 length: 12 residues. The germline V gene encodes CDR1 SEHNR and CDR2 FQNEAQ (reference sequence). With V trimmed by 3 bases and J by 16 bases, 7 bases remained unmatched. On this clonotype itself: What it binds is unknown.

The sequence derives from a human donor with aplastic anemia. This chain links TRBV7-9 with TRBJ2-2; 8 bases are a match to TRBD2. Sequencing input: sorted CD4+, CD8+, or CD8+CD57+ T cells (not recorded which) from PBMCs. The CDR3 DNA reads TGTGCCAGCAGCTTTCAAAGAAGCGGGGGGTTTTTT. Translating gives CASSFQRSGGFF.